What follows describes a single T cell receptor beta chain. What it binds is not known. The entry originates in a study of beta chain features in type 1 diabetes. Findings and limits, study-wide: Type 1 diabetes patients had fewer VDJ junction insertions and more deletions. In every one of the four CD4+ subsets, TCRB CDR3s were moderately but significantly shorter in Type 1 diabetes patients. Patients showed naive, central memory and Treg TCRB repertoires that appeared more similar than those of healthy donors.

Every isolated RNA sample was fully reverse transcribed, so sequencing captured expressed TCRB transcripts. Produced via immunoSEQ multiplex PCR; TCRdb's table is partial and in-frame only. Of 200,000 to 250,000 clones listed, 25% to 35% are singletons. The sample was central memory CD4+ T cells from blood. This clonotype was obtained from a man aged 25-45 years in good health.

CDR3 coding DNA: TGTGCCAGTAGTACCGCTGGGGCCAACGTCCTGACTTTC. Protein: CASSTAGANVLTF. The J gene is TRBJ2-6, the V gene TRBV19, with D unclear. The CDR3 is 13 amino acids. The germline CDR1 and CDR2 sequences are LNHDA and SQIVND (reference sequence). Trimming stripped 4 bases from V and 2 bases from J, with 3 bases between.